Described below is a single TCR beta chain sequence and its context. What it binds is unknown. The sample comes from a study of cytomegalovirus exposure and HLA in healthy donors. The CDR3 runs to 18 residues. Vbeta (60) and Jbeta (13) primers were used in the PCR. Repertoires were generated with immunoSEQ multiplex PCR, while TCRdb's copy carries only in-frame clones and drops some. Of over 130,000 clones in the sample, about 80% were seen once. Study results and caveats: For TCR beta chains, V- and J-gene trimming was later linked to a missense DCLRE1C variant. Roughly uniform depth of sequencing across donors was assumed in presence/absence analyses.

This TCR was sampled from a woman aged 40 to 55 in good health and CMV-seropositive. The rearrangement joins TRBV1 to TRBJ2-2; the table gives TRBD2 as D, unverified against the DNA. TRBV1 is a pseudogene segment. What was sequenced was PBMCs. CDR3 bases: TGCACCAGCAGCCAAGCCCACGGACGGAGTGTACCCGGCGGGGCGGCTGTTTTT. This codes for CTSSQAHGRSVPGGAAVF.